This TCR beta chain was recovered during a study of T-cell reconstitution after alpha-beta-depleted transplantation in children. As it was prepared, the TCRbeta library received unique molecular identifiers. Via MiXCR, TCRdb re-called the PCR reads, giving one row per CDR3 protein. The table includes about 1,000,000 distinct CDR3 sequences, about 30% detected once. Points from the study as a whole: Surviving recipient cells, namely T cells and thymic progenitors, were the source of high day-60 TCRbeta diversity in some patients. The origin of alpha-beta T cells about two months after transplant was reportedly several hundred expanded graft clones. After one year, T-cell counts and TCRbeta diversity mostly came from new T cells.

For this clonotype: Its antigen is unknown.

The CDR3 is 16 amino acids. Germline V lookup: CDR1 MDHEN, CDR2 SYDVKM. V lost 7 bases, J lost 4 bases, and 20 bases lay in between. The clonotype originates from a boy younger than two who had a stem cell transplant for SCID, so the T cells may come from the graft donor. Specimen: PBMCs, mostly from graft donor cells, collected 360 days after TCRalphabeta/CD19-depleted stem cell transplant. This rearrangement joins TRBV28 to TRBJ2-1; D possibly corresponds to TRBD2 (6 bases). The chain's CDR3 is CASIMVGGGGYNEQFF. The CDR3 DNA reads TGTGCCAGCATAATGGTCGGGGGTGGGGGTTACAATGAGCAGTTCTTC.